This record concerns one TCR beta chain sequence. The antigen is undetermined. Deletions cut 1 base from V and 10 bases from J, with 8 bases between. This CDR3 has 13 residues. Germline V gene data show CDR1 as SGHDN and CDR2 as FVKESK. This record comes from a study of CD8+ T cells in alopecia areata. At the level of the study: Each day, treated patients took oral tofacitinib twice, at 5 to 10 mg per dose.

RNA, once extracted, was reverse transcribed into cDNA for use as the sequencing template. Assay: immunoSEQ multiplex PCR; the TCRdb copy retains only in-frame clones and omits some. The sample records around 250,000 clones, less than 80% being singletons. Study findings and constraints: Scalp sample data also include resident alphabeta T cells from normal skin. Clonality was higher in lesional than normal scalp, especially in alopecia totalis/universalis.

The chain couples TRBV14 to TRBJ1-6; D is unresolved. This sequence was found in a human donor with alopecia areata. Sequences were derived from CD4+ T cells sorted from blood, sampled at week 0. CDR3 nucleotide sequence: TGTGCCAGCAGCCAAGTAAGAAACTCACCCCTCCACTTT. This codes for CASSQVRNSPLHF.